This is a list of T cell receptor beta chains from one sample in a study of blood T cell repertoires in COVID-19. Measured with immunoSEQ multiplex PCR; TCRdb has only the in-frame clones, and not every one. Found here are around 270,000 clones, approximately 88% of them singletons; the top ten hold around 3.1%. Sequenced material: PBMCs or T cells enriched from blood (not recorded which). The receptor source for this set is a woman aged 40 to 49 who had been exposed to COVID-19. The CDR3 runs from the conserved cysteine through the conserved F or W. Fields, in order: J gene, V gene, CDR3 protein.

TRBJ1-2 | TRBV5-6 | CASSLRGGLYGYTF
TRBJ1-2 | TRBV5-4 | CASSVQGRGYTF
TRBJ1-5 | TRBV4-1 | CASSAYRADQPQHF
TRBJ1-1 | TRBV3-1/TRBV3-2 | CASSQDGYRGTEAFF
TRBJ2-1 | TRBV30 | CAWSLNEQFF
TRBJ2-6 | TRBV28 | CASSLGGTSGANVLTF
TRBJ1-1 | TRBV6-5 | CASRPFNREYGEAFF
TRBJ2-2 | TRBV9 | CASSVAGAPVEELFF
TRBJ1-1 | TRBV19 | CASTQGRNTEAFF
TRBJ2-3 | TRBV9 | CASSANMGGVVTDTQYF
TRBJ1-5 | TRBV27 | CASSLSRGLGNQPQHF
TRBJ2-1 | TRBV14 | CASSPGQGWGEQFF
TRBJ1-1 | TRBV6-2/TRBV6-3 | CASSYQGRIGTEAFF
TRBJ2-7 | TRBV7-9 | CASSTDRLLSYEQYF
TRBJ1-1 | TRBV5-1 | CASSLAVGSTEAFF
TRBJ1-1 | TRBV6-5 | CASALRRGKGTEAFF
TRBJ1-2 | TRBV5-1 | CASSRSYYGYTF